This T cell receptor beta chain was identified during a study of response to subunit inactivated influenza vaccine. General study findings and limits: The authors proposed limited new T cell recruitment per seasonal influenza vaccination.

About this clonotype itself: Its antigen remains unknown.

MiXCR was run by TCRdb on the RT-PCR reads, yielding one entry per CDR3 protein. The sample has some 500,000 distinct CDR3 sequences, about 15% seen once. The J segment lost 9 bases and the V segment lost 4 bases, leaving 10 bases of the junction unmatched. The CDR3 is made up of 16 amino acids. Germline V gene lookup returns CDR1 SGHVS and CDR2 FQNEAQ. The sample was CD4+ T cells sorted from PBMCs, taken around 2 years after vaccination. The TCR comes from a man between 50 and 75 years old who received an inactivated influenza vaccine. The chain has TRBV7-8 and TRBJ1-6; 9 bases map to TRBD1. The CDR3 protein is CASSSQGAGSISPLHF. The CDR3 DNA is TGTGCCAGCAGCTCACAGGGGGCAGGGAGTATTTCACCCCTCCACTTT.